This T cell receptor (beta chain) was documented in a study of cytomegalovirus exposure and HLA in healthy donors. Regarding the study as a whole: In a later analysis, an Asian-associated ancestry cluster reportedly showed fewer N-insertions than the roughly 650-donor mean. In vitro checks showed that a few CMV-associated chains really do target CMV antigens. Presence/absence comparisons presumed near-even sequencing depth among donors.

This clone has just one count. Its cognate antigen is unknown. With 60 Vbeta and 13 Jbeta primers, the PCR was carried out. TCRdb keeps only in-frame clones here, not all; method: immunoSEQ multiplex PCR. The sample shows 75,000 to 90,000 clones, 75% to 90% of them seen only once. This receptor was taken from a middle-aged man in good health and CMV-seropositive. The sample comprised PBMCs.

The CDR3 sequence is CASSPLRVGESPLHF. The CDR3 DNA sequence: TGTGCCAGCTCACCACTCAGGGTTGGAGAATCACCCCTCCACTTT. The chain is built from TRBV18 and TRBJ1-6; a weak D match, TRBD1 (5 bases). The germline gives CDR1 KGHSH, CDR2 LQKENI. Trimming pared 1 base from V and 10 bases from J, leaving 14 bases between. The CDR3 has 15 amino acids.